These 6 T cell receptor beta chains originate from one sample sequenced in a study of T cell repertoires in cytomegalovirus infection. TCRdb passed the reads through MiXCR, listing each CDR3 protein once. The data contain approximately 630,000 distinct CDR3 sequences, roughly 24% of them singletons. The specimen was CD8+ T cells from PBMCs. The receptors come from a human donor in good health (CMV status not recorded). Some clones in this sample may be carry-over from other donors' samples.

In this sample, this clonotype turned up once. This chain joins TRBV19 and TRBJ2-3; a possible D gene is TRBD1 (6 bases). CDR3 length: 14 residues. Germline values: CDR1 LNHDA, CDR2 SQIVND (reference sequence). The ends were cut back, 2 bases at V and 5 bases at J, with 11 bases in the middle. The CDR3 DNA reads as TGTGCCAGTAGTATATTTGGACAGAAAGATACGCAGTATTTT. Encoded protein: CASSIFGQKDTQYF.

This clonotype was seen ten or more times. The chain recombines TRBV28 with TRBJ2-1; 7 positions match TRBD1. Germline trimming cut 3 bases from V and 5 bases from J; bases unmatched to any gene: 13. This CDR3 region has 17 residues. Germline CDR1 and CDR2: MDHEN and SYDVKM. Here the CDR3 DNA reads TGTGCCAGCAGTTTCCTTTACCGCCAGGGGGACCACAATGAGCAGTTCTTC. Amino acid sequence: CASSFLYRQGDHNEQFF.

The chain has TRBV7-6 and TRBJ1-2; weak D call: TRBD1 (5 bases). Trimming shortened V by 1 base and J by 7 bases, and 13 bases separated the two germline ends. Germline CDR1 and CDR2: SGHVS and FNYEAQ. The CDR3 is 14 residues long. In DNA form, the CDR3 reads TGTGCCAGCAGCTTAGGCGGGGGGGGATTTGGCTACACCTTC. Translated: CASSLGGGGFGYTF. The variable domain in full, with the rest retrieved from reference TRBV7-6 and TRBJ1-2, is GAGVSQSPRYKVTKRGQDVALRCDPISGHVSLYWYRQALGQGPEFLTYFNYEAQQDKSGLPNDRFSAERPEGSISTLTIQRTEQRDSAMYRCASSLGGGGFGYTFGSGTRLTVV.

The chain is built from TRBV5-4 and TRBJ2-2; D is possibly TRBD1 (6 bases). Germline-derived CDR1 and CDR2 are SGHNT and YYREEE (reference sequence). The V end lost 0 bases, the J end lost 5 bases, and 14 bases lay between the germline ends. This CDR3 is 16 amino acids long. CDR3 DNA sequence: TGTGCCAGCAGCTTGGTTCTCAGGGGAATAACCGGGGAGCTGTTTTTT. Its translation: CASSLVLRGITGELFF.

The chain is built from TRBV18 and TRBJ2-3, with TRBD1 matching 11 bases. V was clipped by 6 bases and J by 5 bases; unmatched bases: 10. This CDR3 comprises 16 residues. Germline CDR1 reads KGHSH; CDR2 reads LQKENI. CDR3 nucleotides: TGTGCCAGCTCCCCCGTGGACAGGGGGCTTGAAGATACGCAGTATTTT. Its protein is CASSPVDRGLEDTQYF.

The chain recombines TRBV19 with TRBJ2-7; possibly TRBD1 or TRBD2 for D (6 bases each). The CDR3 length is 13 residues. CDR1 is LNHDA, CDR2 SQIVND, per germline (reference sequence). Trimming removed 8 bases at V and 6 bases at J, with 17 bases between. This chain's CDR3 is CASGGTPLGEQYF. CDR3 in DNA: TGTGCCAGTGGGGGGACACCCCTCGGCGAGCAGTACTTC.